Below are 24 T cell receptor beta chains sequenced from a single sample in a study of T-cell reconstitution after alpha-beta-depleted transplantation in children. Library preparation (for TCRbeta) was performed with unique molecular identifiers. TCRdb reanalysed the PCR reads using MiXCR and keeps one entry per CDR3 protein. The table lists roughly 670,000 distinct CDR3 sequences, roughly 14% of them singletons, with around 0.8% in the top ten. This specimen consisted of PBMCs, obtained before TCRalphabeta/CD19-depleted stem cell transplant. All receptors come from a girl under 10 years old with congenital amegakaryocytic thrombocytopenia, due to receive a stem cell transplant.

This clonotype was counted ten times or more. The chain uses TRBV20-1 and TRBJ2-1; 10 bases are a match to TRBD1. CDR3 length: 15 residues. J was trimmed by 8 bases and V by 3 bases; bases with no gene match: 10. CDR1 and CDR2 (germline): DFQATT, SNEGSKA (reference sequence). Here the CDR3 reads CSASLRDRGMDEQFF. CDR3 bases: TGCAGTGCTAGCCTCCGGGACAGGGGAATGGATGAGCAGTTCTTC.

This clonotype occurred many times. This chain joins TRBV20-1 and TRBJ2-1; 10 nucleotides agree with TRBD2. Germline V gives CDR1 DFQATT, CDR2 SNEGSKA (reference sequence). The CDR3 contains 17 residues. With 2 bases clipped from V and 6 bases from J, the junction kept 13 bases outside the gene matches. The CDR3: CSARLTLAGEKGNEQFF. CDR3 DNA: TGCAGTGCTAGACTTACCCTAGCGGGAGAAAAAGGCAATGAGCAGTTCTTC.

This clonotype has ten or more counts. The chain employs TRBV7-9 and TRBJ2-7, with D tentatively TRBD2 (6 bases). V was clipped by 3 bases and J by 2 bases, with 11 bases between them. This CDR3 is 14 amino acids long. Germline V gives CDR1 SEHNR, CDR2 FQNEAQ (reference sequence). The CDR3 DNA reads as TGTGCCAGCAGCTTGGTCGGAGGGACCTACGAGCAGTACTTC. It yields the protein CASSLVGGTYEQYF. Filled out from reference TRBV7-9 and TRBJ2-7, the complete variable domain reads DTGVSQNPRHKITKRGQNVTFRCDPISEHNRLYWYRQTLGQGPEFLTYFQNEAQLEKSRLLSDRFSAERPKGSFSTLEIQRTEQGDSAMYLCASSLVGGTYEQYFGPGTRLTVT.

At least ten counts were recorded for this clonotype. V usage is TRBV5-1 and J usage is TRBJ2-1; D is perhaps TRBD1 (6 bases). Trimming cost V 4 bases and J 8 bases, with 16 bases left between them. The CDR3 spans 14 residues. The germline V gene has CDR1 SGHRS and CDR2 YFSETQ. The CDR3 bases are TGCGCCAGCAGCGCTACAGGGACCGCTTATGAGCAGTTCTTC. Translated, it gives CASSATGTAYEQFF.

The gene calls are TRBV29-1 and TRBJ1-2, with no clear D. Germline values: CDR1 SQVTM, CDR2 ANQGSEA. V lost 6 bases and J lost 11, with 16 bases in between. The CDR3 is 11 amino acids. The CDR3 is CSVGSAPWYTF. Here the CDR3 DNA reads TGCAGCGTCGGCAGTGCCCCTTGGTACACCTTC.

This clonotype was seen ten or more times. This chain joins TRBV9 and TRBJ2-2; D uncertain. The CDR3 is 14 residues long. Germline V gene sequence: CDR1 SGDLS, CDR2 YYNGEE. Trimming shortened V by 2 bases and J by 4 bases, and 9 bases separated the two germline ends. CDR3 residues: CASSVDSPTGELFF. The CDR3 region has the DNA TGTGCCAGCAGCGTGGATTCACCCACCGGGGAGCTGTTTTTT. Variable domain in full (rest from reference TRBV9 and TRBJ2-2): DSGVTQTPKHLITATGQRVTLRCSPRSGDLSVYWYQQSLDQGLQFLIQYYNGEERAKGNILERFSAQQFPDLHSELNLSSLELGDSALYFCASSVDSPTGELFFGEGSRLTVL.

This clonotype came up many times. This CDR3 reads CASSYSRKLEAFF. In DNA form, the CDR3 reads TGTGCCAGCAGTTACTCAAGGAAACTAGAAGCTTTCTTT. The rearrangement uses TRBV6-5 and TRBJ1-1; no clear D. This CDR3 comprises 13 residues. With 0 bases removed from V and 8 bases from J, the gap between germline ends came to 10 bases. Germline values: CDR1 MNHEY, CDR2 SVGAGI.

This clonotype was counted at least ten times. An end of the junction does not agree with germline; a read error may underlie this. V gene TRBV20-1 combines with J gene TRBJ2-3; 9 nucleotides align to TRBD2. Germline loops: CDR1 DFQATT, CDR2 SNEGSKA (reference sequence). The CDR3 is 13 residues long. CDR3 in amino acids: CSPSGTSRDTQYF. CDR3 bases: TGCAGCCCCTCCGGGACTAGCAGAGATACGCAGTATTTT.

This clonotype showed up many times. The CDR3 nucleotides read TGCGCCAGCAGCACCCGGACAGGGTTGTTAGCGGGATCCTACGAGCAGTACTTC. Translated: CASSTRTGLLAGSYEQYF. The chain recombines TRBV5-1 with TRBJ2-7, with D perhaps matching TRBD1 or TRBD2 (8 bases each). The CDR3 contains 18 residues. With 4 bases removed from V and 1 base from J, the gap between germline ends came to 24 bases. Germline V gene sequence: CDR1 SGHRS, CDR2 YFSETQ.

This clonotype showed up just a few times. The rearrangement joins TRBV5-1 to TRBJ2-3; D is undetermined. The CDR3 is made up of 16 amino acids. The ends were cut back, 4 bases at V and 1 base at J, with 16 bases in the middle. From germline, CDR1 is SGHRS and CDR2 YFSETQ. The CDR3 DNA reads TGCGCCAGCAGCCTAGGCGGTACTCCTGGCACAGATACGCAGTATTTT. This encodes CASSLGGTPGTDTQYF.

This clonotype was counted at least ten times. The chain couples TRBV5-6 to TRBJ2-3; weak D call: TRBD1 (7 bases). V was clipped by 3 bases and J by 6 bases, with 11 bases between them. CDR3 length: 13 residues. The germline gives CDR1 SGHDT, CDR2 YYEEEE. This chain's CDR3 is CASSWRGLDTQYF. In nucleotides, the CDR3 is TGTGCCAGCAGCTGGAGGGGGCTGGATACGCAGTATTTT.

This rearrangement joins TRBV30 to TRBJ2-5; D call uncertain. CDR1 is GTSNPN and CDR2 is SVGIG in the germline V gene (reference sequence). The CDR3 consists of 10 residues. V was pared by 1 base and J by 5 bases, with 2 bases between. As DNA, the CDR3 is TGTGCCTGGAGTGGGGAGACCCAGTACTTC. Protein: CAWSGETQYF. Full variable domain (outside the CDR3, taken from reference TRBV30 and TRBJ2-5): SQTIHQWPATLVQPVGSPLSLECTVEGTSNPNLYWYRQAAGRGLQLLFYSVGIGQISSEVPQNLSASRPQDRQFILSSKKLLLSDSGFYLCAWSGETQYFGPGTRLLVL.

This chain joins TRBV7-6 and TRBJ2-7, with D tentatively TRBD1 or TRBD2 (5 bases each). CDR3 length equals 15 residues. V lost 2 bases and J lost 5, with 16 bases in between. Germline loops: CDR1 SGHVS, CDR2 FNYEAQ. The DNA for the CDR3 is TGTGCCAGCAGCTTAAACCGGGGCCCAGGTAACGAGCAGTACTTC. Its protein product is CASSLNRGPGNEQYF. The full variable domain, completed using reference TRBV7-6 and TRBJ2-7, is GAGVSQSPRYKVTKRGQDVALRCDPISGHVSLYWYRQALGQGPEFLTYFNYEAQQDKSGLPNDRFSAERPEGSISTLTIQRTEQRDSAMYRCASSLNRGPGNEQYFGPGTRLTVT.

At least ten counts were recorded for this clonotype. The CDR3 DNA is TGTGCCAGCACCCTGGGACTAGCGGGAGGGGATGAGCAGTTCTTC. This gives the protein CASTLGLAGGDEQFF. The chain recombines TRBV12-3 or TRBV12-4 with TRBJ2-1, with 16 bases lining up with TRBD2. After removal of 7 bases from V and 8 bases from J, the junction contained 5 bases not matched to a gene. The CDR3 extends over 15 amino acids.

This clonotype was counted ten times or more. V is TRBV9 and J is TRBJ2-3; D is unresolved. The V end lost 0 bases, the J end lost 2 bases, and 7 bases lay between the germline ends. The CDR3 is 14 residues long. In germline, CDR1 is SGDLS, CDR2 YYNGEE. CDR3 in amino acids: CASSVGDATDTQYF. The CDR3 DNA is TGTGCCAGCAGCGTAGGGGATGCCACAGATACGCAGTATTTT.

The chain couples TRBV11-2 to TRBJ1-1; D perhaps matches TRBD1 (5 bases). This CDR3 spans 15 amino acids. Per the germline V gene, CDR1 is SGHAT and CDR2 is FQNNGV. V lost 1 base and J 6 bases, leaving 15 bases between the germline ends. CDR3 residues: CASSLGWRGGAEAFF. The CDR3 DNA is TGTGCCAGCAGCTTAGGGTGGAGGGGAGGGGCTGAAGCTTTCTTT.

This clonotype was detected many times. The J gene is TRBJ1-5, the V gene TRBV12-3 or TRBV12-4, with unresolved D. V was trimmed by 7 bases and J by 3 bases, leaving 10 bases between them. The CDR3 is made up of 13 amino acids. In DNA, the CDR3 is TGTGCCAGCAAAGACACGGTCAATCAGCCCCAGCATTTT. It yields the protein CASKDTVNQPQHF.

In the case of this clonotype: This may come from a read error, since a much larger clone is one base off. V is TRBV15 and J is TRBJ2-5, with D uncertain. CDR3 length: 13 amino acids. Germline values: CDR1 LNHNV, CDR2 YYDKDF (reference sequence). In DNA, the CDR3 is TGTGCCCCCAGCAAATTCTTAAAGGAGACCCAGTACTTC. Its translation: CAPSKFLKETQYF.

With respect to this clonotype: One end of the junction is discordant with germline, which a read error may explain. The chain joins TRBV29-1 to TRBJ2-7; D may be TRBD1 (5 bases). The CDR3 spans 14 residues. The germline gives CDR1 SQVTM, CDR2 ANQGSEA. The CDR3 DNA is TGCGGCGTTGTCTGGCAGGGCAGCACCTACGAGCAGTACTTC. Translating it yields CGVVWQGSTYEQYF.

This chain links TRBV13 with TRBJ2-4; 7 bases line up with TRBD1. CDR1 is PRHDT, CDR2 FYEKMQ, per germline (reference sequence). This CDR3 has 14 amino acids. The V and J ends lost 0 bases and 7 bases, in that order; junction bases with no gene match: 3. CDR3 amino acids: CASSLGGGGNIQYF. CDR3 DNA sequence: TGTGCCAGCAGCTTAGGAGGGGGCGGGAACATTCAGTACTTC.

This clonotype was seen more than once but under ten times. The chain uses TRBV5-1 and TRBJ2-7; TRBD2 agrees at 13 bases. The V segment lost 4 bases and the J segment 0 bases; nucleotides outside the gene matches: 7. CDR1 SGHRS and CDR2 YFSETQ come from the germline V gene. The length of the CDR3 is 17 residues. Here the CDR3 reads CASSLGTSGAFSYEQYF. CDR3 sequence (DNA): TGCGCCAGCAGCCTAGGGACTAGCGGGGCCTTCTCCTACGAGCAGTACTTC. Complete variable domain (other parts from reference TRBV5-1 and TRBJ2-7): KAGVTQTPRYLIKTRGQQVTLSCSPISGHRSVSWYQQTPGQGLQFLFEYFSETQRNKGNFPGRFSGRQFSNSRSEMNVSTLELGDSALYLCASSLGTSGAFSYEQYFGPGTRLTVT.

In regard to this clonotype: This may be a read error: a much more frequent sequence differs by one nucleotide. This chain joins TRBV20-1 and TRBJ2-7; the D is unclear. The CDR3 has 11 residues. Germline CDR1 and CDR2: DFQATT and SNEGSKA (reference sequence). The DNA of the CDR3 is TGCAGTGCTAGATCCCACTACGAGCAGTCCTTC. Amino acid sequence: CSARSHYEQSF.

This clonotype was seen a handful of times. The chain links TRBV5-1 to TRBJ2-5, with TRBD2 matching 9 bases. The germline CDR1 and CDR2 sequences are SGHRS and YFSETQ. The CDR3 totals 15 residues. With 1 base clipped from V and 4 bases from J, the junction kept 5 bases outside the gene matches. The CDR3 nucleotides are TGCGCCAGCAGCTTGAATAGCGGGAGTAGAGAGACCCAGTACTTC. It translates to CASSLNSGSRETQYF.

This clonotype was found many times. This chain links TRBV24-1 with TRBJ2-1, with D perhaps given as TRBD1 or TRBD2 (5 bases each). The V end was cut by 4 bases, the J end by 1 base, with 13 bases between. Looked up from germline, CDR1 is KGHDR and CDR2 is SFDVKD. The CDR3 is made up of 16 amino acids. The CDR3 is CATSETGTKSYNEQFF. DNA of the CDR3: TGTGCCACCAGTGAAACCGGGACGAAGTCCTACAATGAGCAGTTCTTC.